Listed here are 18 T cell receptor beta chains from one sample, sequenced in a study of blood T cell repertoires in COVID-19. The table came from immunoSEQ multiplex PCR; TCRdb's copy has only in-frame clones and leaves some out. Of approximately 260,000 clones listed, about nine tenths were seen once; the top ten hold approximately 2.2%. The sample comprised peripheral blood. All receptors derive from a man aged 50 or older with acute or convalescent COVID-19.

The rearrangement joins TRBV7-2 to TRBJ1-2, with unresolved D. Germline CDR1 SGHTA, CDR2 FQGNSA. This CDR3 has 17 residues. Trimming left V 5 bases short and J 4 bases short, with 23 bases between. CDR3 sequence reads: CASSPTVGQVTIYGYTF. In DNA form, the CDR3 reads TGTGCCAGCAGCCCCACAGTAGGTCAAGTTACAATCTATGGCTACACCTTC.

This chain uses TRBV23-1 with TRBJ1-4, with a possible D match to TRBD1 (5 bases). TRBV23-1 is labeled an ORF, and its function is uncertain. The CDR3 has 14 amino acids. V dropped 2 bases and J dropped 4 bases, with 8 bases sitting between them. The CDR3 DNA reads TGCGCCAGCAGTCAAGGGGGAGGTAATGAAAAACTGTTTTTT. Its protein is CASSQGGGNEKLFF.

The chain recombines TRBV27 with TRBJ1-2; TRBD1 matches at 8 bases. Trimming cost V 5 bases and J 6 bases; bases outside gene matches: 11. Germline V gene lookup returns CDR1 MNHEY and CDR2 SMNVEV (reference sequence). CDR3 length equals 15 residues. CDR3 nucleotide sequence: TGTGCCAGCAGTCGTCCCCCAGGGGGCGATCATGGCTACACCTTC. It specifies CASSRPPGGDHGYTF.

The genes are TRBV18 and TRBJ1-3; 8 bases line up with TRBD1. The CDR3 length is 16 residues. From germline, CDR1 is KGHSH and CDR2 LQKENI. V shed 4 bases and J 0 bases; nucleotides not matched to a gene: 5. The CDR3 DNA reads TGTGCCAGCTCACTCGAACAGGGGGGCTCTGGAAACACCATATATTTT. The encoded protein is CASSLEQGGSGNTIYF.

V and J are TRBV10-1 and TRBJ1-3; TRBD1 is a possible D gene (6 bases). Trimming pared 0 bases from V and 1 base from J, leaving 7 bases between. Germline-derived CDR1 and CDR2 are WNHNN and SYGVQD (reference sequence). This CDR3 has 15 amino acids. CDR3 nucleotides: TGCGCCAGCAGTGAGTCGACAGGTTCTGGAAACACCATATATTTT. Amino acid sequence: CASSESTGSGNTIYF.

The rearrangement uses TRBV7-5 and TRBJ2-7; the table's D call, TRBD1, was not checked against the DNA. TRBV7-5 is a documented pseudogene. The CDR3 length is 17 residues. The DNA for the CDR3 is TGTGCCAGAAGCTTAGTTAGCGAGGCGGCAGGGGGTTACGAGCAGTACTTC. Its protein is CARSLVSEAAGGYEQYF.

The J gene is TRBJ2-3, the V gene TRBV3-1 (or the pseudogene TRBV3-2), with 8 bases aligning to TRBD1. Trimming removed 1 base from V and 0 bases from J; junction bases left unmatched: 9. Germline V gene sequence: CDR1 LGHDT, CDR2 YNNKEL (reference sequence). The CDR3 is made up of 18 amino acids. The CDR3 DNA reads as TGTGCCAGCAGCCAAGGGCCCCCCGGGACAGGTAGCACAGATACGCAGTATTTT. It codes for CASSQGPPGTGSTDTQYF.

The V call is TRBV7-9, the J call TRBJ2-1, with D possibly matching TRBD2 (7 bases). The germline V gene has CDR1 SEHNR and CDR2 FQNEAQ (reference sequence). V was pared by 6 bases and J by 8 bases, with 23 bases between. The CDR3 length is 16 residues. CDR3 nucleotides: TGTGCCAGCAGGGCGGAGGGGGGGCGCGGTACACATGAGCAGTTCTTC. Its translation: CASRAEGGRGTHEQFF.

The CDR3 here is CASSRAQGSGELFF. The CDR3 DNA reads as TGTGCCAGCAGTCGGGCCCAGGGGTCCGGGGAGCTGTTTTTT. The chain links TRBV6-4 to TRBJ2-2; D may be TRBD1 (6 bases). Germline loops: CDR1 MRHNA, CDR2 SNTAGT. V gave up 5 bases and J gave up 6 bases, with 13 bases separating them. The CDR3 runs 14 residues.

The chain is built from TRBV6-5 and TRBJ2-3, with D maybe TRBD2 (5 bases). V gave up 2 bases and J gave up 1 base, with 7 bases separating them. Germline V gene data show CDR1 as MNHEY and CDR2 as SVGAGI. The CDR3 length is 14 residues. The CDR3 region is CASSYGLRTDTQYF. For the CDR3, the DNA is TGTGCCAGCAGTTACGGACTTCGCACAGATACGCAGTATTTT.

This rearrangement joins TRBV10-2 to TRBJ1-5, with unresolved D. Germline V gene sequence: CDR1 WSHSY, CDR2 SAAADI. There are 15 residues in the CDR3. The V end was cut by 6 bases, the J end by 4 bases, with 16 bases between. In DNA form, the CDR3 reads TGCGCCAGCAGCCTTGACGGGTTATCGAATCAGCCCCAGCATTTT. Amino acids: CASSLDGLSNQPQHF.

V gene TRBV2 combines with J gene TRBJ1-1, with D unresolved. Trimming removed 4 bases at V and 0 bases at J, with 12 bases between. The CDR3 spans 15 residues. Looked up from germline, CDR1 is SNHLY and CDR2 is FYNNEI. The chain's CDR3 is CASSVQGLMNTEAFF. CDR3 DNA sequence: TGTGCCAGCAGTGTCCAAGGACTAATGAACACTGAAGCTTTCTTT.

The chain recombines TRBV10-3 with TRBJ2-7; D remains unclear. The germline V gene encodes CDR1 ENHRY and CDR2 SYGVKD. This CDR3 is 13 amino acids long. V dropped 5 bases and J dropped 3 bases, with 11 bases sitting between them. CDR3 sequence reads: CAISYQTSYEQYF. The CDR3 DNA is TGTGCCATCAGTTACCAAACCAGCTACGAGCAGTACTTC.

V gene TRBV18 combines with J gene TRBJ1-1; 9 bases map to TRBD1. Germline V gene sequence: CDR1 KGHSH, CDR2 LQKENI. The CDR3 loop spans 17 amino acids. V lost 6 bases to trimming and J lost 1 base; unmatched junction nucleotides: 12. The CDR3 nucleotides are TGTGCCAGCTCGTCATATTCTCCGACAGGGGGGAACACTGAAGCTTTCTTT. Amino acid sequence: CASSSYSPTGGNTEAFF. The entire variable domain, with the rest obtained from reference TRBV18 and TRBJ1-1, is as follows: NAGVMQNPRHLVRRRGQEARLRCSPMKGHSHVYWYRQLPEEGLKFMVYLQKENIIDESGMPKERFSAEFPKEGPSILRIQQVVRGDSAAYFCASSSYSPTGGNTEAFFGQGTRLTVV.

This chain uses TRBV4-2 with TRBJ2-7, with D perhaps TRBD2 (6 bases). The CDR3 length is 15 residues. Germline loops: CDR1 LGHNA, CDR2 YNFKEQ. Deletions cut 0 bases from V and 9 bases from J, with 18 bases between. The CDR3 loop reads CASSQDAASVTLQYF. CDR3 bases: TGTGCCAGCAGCCAAGATGCTGCTAGCGTTACTCTGCAGTACTTC.

With respect to this clone: The identical CDR3 is also encoded by other nucleotide sequences in the sample. The chain employs TRBV18 and TRBJ2-2; 7 bases map to TRBD1. This CDR3 spans 15 amino acids. V was pared by 2 bases and J by 1 base, with 1 base of the junction left unmatched. The germline V gene has CDR1 KGHSH and CDR2 LQKENI. CDR3 nucleotides: TGTGCCAGCTCACCAGGGACAGTGAACACCGGGGAGCTGTTTTTT. As protein: CASSPGTVNTGELFF.

The J gene is TRBJ1-1, the V gene TRBV11-2, with 7 bases identical to TRBD1. Germline CDR1 SGHAT, CDR2 FQNNGV. CDR3 length: 17 amino acids. The junction had 14 bases not matched to a gene; V was cut back by 4 bases and J by 3 bases. CDR3: CASSSGGVGGLHTEAFF. CDR3 sequence (DNA): TGTGCCAGCAGCTCAGGCGGCGTAGGGGGCTTGCACACTGAAGCTTTCTTT.

The rearrangement uses TRBV15 and TRBJ2-3; 8 bases agree with TRBD2. CDR3 length: 16 residues. The V segment lost 1 base and the J segment 4 bases; nucleotides outside the gene matches: 7. In germline, CDR1 is LNHNV, CDR2 YYDKDF (reference sequence). The DNA for the CDR3 is TGTGCCACCAGCAGAGGGCCCAGCGGGGGCCCAGATACGCAGTATTTT. As protein: CATSRGPSGGPDTQYF.